The subject of this entry is one T cell receptor beta chain. The data derive from a study of technical replicates of blood from a few donors. The junction had 7 bases not matched to a gene; V was cut back by 6 bases and J by 5 bases. Germline CDR1 reads SQVTM; CDR2 reads ANQGSEA. The CDR3 has 13 amino acids. Profiling relied on immunoSEQ multiplex PCR, and the TCRdb table lists in-frame clones only, not all of them. The table lists approximately 70,000 clones, around 91% of them singletons. The V call is TRBV29-1, the J call TRBJ2-5; 9 bases are a match to TRBD1. The clonotype originates from a human donor in good health. What was sequenced was T cells isolated from PBMCs. The CDR3 coding sequence is TGCAGCGTCGTACAGGGGGCCTTTGAGACCCAGTACTTC. Its protein is CSVVQGAFETQYF.